The clone carrying this T cell receptor (beta chain) was recorded only once. No antigen is known for it. A junction end diverges from the germline sequence, so it may reflect a read error. This CDR3 comprises 16 residues. CDR1 LNHNV and CDR2 YYDKDF come from the germline V gene (reference sequence). The use of a sample-barcoded 5' primer and a J-beta primer mix characterized a second PCR of roughly 7 to 12 cycles. TCRdb itself ran the 5' RACE reads through MiXCR, one entry per CDR3 protein. The sample lists about 1,500,000 distinct CDR3 sequences, roughly 45% seen once, with roughly 7.9% in the top ten. This record belongs to a study of blood T cells in healthy people across ages. About the study: Template switching picked up about one barcoded beta molecule for each two T cells.

Study-level points and caveats: Shifts in expanded clonotypes may have been confounded by donor CMV status, which was unknown.

Aged about 6 to 90, donors were systemically healthy Caucasians from Russia. This chain uses TRBV15 with TRBJ1-2; D uncertain. What was sequenced was blood. The source of this sequence is a young woman in good health. CDR3 DNA: TGTGCCACCAGCAGAGACCCAACTAAAACGGGCTATGGCTGCACCTTC. It translates to CATSRDPTKTGYGCTF.